This is a list of T cell receptor beta chains from one sample in a study of cytomegalovirus exposure and HLA in healthy donors. Assay used: immunoSEQ multiplex PCR; TCRdb lists only in-frame clones, some missing. The sample has roughly 100,000 clones; 85% to 90% are singletons. The sequencing input was PBMCs. Source of these receptors: a woman between 18 and 29 years old in good health and CMV-seropositive. CDR3s include the opening cysteine and the closing phenylalanine or tryptophan. Fields, in order: CDR3 DNA, CDR3 protein, V gene, J gene, D gene, clone size. The D gene is left open where the match is weak. Clone sizes are given selectively: once, few, many, or a class where the clone is expanded.

CDR3 DNA: TGTGCCAGCAGCCGACAGGGGACGGGAGAGACCCAGTACTTC
CDR3 protein: CASSRQGTGETQYF
V gene: TRBV5-6
J gene: TRBJ2-5
D gene: TRBD1
clone size: .

CDR3 DNA: TGCGCCAGCAGTCCTTATCGGACTAGCGGGAGTTCCTACGAGCAGTACTTC
CDR3 protein: CASSPYRTSGSSYEQYF
V gene: TRBV5-1
J gene: TRBJ2-7
D gene: TRBD2
clone size: .

CDR3 DNA: TGTGCCAGCAAAAGGACAGGGAACTACGAGCAGTACTTC
CDR3 protein: CASKRTGNYEQYF
V gene: TRBV27
J gene: TRBJ2-7
D gene: TRBD1
clone size: .

CDR3 DNA: TGTGCCAGCAGCTACAACCTTGACAGGGGGATTACGTACTTC
CDR3 protein: CASSYNLDRGITYF
V gene: TRBV11-2
J gene: TRBJ2-7
D gene: TRBD1
clone size: .

CDR3 DNA: TGTGCCAGCAGCTACTACGGGACAGGGGGTCGGGGAGGGCAGTATTTT
CDR3 protein: CASSYYGTGGRGGQYF
V gene: TRBV7-6
J gene: TRBJ2-3
D gene: TRBD1
clone size: .

CDR3 DNA: TGTGCCAGCAGAGGGAACAGGGACAATCAGCCCCAGCATTTT
CDR3 protein: CASRGNRDNQPQHF
V gene: TRBV7-9
J gene: TRBJ1-5
D gene: .
clone size: .

CDR3 DNA: TGTGCCAGCAGTTTGGCGCCTAGCTATTACAATGAGCAGTTCTTC
CDR3 protein: CASSLAPSYYNEQFF
V gene: TRBV27
J gene: TRBJ2-1
D gene: .
clone size: .

CDR3 DNA: TGTGCCAGCAGCTTCGGGACAGCGAACACTGAAGCTTTCTTT
CDR3 protein: CASSFGTANTEAFF
V gene: TRBV5-6
J gene: TRBJ1-1
D gene: TRBD1
clone size: .

CDR3 DNA: TGTGCCAGCAGCCTCAGCGGGGGGGCCGCAGATACGCAGTATTTT
CDR3 protein: CASSLSGGAADTQYF
V gene: TRBV7-3
J gene: TRBJ2-3
D gene: TRBD2
clone size: .

CDR3 DNA: TGTGCCAGCAGCATTGGGCTATCTGGAAACACCATATATTTT
CDR3 protein: CASSIGLSGNTIYF
V gene: TRBV11-2
J gene: TRBJ1-3
D gene: .
clone size: .

CDR3 DNA: TGTGCCAGCTCACCCGTTCCGGACAGACCTAATGAAAAACTGTTTTTT
CDR3 protein: CASSPVPDRPNEKLFF
V gene: TRBV18
J gene: TRBJ1-4
D gene: .
clone size: .

CDR3 DNA: TGTGCCAGCACCCAAGGAGGGACAGGGGCTGGCGAGCAGTACTTC
CDR3 protein: CASTQGGTGAGEQYF
V gene: TRBV28
J gene: TRBJ2-7
D gene: TRBD1
clone size: .

CDR3 DNA: TGTGCCAGCAGCCTCCGGACTAGCGGGGCGTCCTACGAGCAGTACTTC
CDR3 protein: CASSLRTSGASYEQYF
V gene: TRBV11-3
J gene: TRBJ2-7
D gene: TRBD2
clone size: .

CDR3 DNA: TGTGCCAGCAGCTTGGGGGGACAGGGAGGTTACGAGCAGTACTTC
CDR3 protein: CASSLGGQGGYEQYF
V gene: TRBV5-1
J gene: TRBJ2-7
D gene: TRBD1
clone size: .

CDR3 DNA: TGTGCCAGCAGTGGGACTAGCGGGGGGGCCAAAGAGACCCAGTACTTC
CDR3 protein: CASSGTSGGAKETQYF
V gene: TRBV2
J gene: TRBJ2-5
D gene: TRBD2
clone size: .

CDR3 DNA: TGTGCCAGCAGCTTAGAGAGTTCAACGGCAGGGGACGCCTACGAGCAGTACTTC
CDR3 protein: CASSLESSTAGDAYEQYF
V gene: TRBV11-2
J gene: TRBJ2-7
D gene: .
clone size: .

CDR3 DNA: TGTGCCAGCAGACCACCGGGGAATGAGCAGTTCTTC
CDR3 protein: CASRPPGNEQFF
V gene: TRBV11-2
J gene: TRBJ2-1
D gene: .
clone size: .

CDR3 DNA: TGTGCCAGCAGCTACAGCAACGAGCAGTACTTC
CDR3 protein: CASSYSNEQYF
V gene: TRBV28
J gene: TRBJ2-7
D gene: .
clone size: .

CDR3 DNA: TGTGCCATCAGTACGGGGCAGGGGGTCTACGAGCAGTACTTC
CDR3 protein: CAISTGQGVYEQYF
V gene: TRBV10-3
J gene: TRBJ2-7
D gene: TRBD1
clone size: .

CDR3 DNA: TGTGCCAGTAGTCCAACCCTGGGACAGTATTATCGTGGCTACACCTTC
CDR3 protein: CASSPTLGQYYRGYTF
V gene: TRBV19
J gene: TRBJ1-2
D gene: TRBD1
clone size: .

CDR3 DNA: TGTGCCAGCAGCGGACAGTATACGCAGTATTTT
CDR3 protein: CASSGQYTQYF
V gene: TRBV7-2
J gene: TRBJ2-3
D gene: .
clone size: .

CDR3 DNA: TGTGCCAGCACTACAGGGGCGAACACTGAAGCTTTCTTT
CDR3 protein: CASTTGANTEAFF
V gene: TRBV6-1
J gene: TRBJ1-1
D gene: TRBD1
clone size: .

CDR3 DNA: TGTGCCAGCAGCTCCCAACTAGCGGGAGGGAGGTTTGACGAGCAGTACTTC
CDR3 protein: CASSSQLAGGRFDEQYF
V gene: TRBV27
J gene: TRBJ2-7
D gene: TRBD2
clone size: .

CDR3 DNA: TGTGCCAGCAGCCTCGGTGAGTTAAGACTCGCGAACACCGGGGAGCTGTTTTTT
CDR3 protein: CASSLGELRLANTGELFF
V gene: TRBV5-6
J gene: TRBJ2-2
D gene: .
clone size: .

CDR3 DNA: TGTGCCATCAGTGAAAGGGGAGGCGGGTCGAACACCGGGGAGCTGTTTTTT
CDR3 protein: CAISERGGGSNTGELFF
V gene: TRBV10-3
J gene: TRBJ2-2
D gene: .
clone size: .

CDR3 DNA: TGTGCCAGCAGCCTCAACCCCCCTGGGGCTGGCGAGCAGTACTTC
CDR3 protein: CASSLNPPGAGEQYF
V gene: TRBV7-3
J gene: TRBJ2-7
D gene: .
clone size: .

CDR3 DNA: TGCAGCGTTGAGCCGCAGGGGTACGAGCAGTACTTC
CDR3 protein: CSVEPQGYEQYF
V gene: TRBV29-1
J gene: TRBJ2-7
D gene: .
clone size: .

CDR3 DNA: TGTGCCAGCAGCCCCCCGGGGGGCATCGGCGAGCAGTACTTC
CDR3 protein: CASSPPGGIGEQYF
V gene: TRBV7-6
J gene: TRBJ2-7
D gene: .
clone size: .

CDR3 DNA: TGTGCCAGCAGTACATCAGAGAACACTGAAGCTTTCTTT
CDR3 protein: CASSTSENTEAFF
V gene: TRBV6-5
J gene: TRBJ1-1
D gene: .
clone size: .

CDR3 DNA: TGCGCCAGCAGCTTGGACAGTGGGTACGAGCAGTACTTC
CDR3 protein: CASSLDSGYEQYF
V gene: TRBV5-1
J gene: TRBJ2-7
D gene: .
clone size: .

CDR3 DNA: TGTGCCAGCAGCAAGGGACAGGGCCTGGGCGAGCAGTACTTC
CDR3 protein: CASSKGQGLGEQYF
V gene: TRBV5-4
J gene: TRBJ2-7
D gene: TRBD1
clone size: .

CDR3 DNA: TGTGCCATCAGTGAGGAGGCGGTGGGGAACACTGAAGCTTTCTTT
CDR3 protein: CAISEEAVGNTEAFF
V gene: TRBV10-3
J gene: TRBJ1-1
D gene: .
clone size: .

CDR3 DNA: TGTGCCAGCAGCTTGATGGTAACTGGGGGCCGCGCCGGGGAGCTGTTTTTT
CDR3 protein: CASSLMVTGGRAGELFF
V gene: TRBV5-5
J gene: TRBJ2-2
D gene: .
clone size: .

CDR3 DNA: TGTGCCAGTATCCCTGGGACAGCCCCGAGGAACACCATATATTTT
CDR3 protein: CASIPGTAPRNTIYF
V gene: TRBV19
J gene: TRBJ1-3
D gene: TRBD1
clone size: few

CDR3 DNA: TGTGCCAGCAGCGCAGGCCCGACGGACTACAATGAGCAGTTCTTC
CDR3 protein: CASSAGPTDYNEQFF
V gene: TRBV9
J gene: TRBJ2-1
D gene: .
clone size: .

CDR3 DNA: TGTGCCAGCAGCTTTAGCGCAGGGGAAGGAAACACCATATATTTT
CDR3 protein: CASSFSAGEGNTIYF
V gene: TRBV7-2
J gene: TRBJ1-3
D gene: .
clone size: .

CDR3 DNA: TGCGCCAGCAGCTTGGCGGTGAGGGCAGGCACAGATACGCAGTATTTT
CDR3 protein: CASSLAVRAGTDTQYF
V gene: TRBV5-1
J gene: TRBJ2-3
D gene: .
clone size: .

CDR3 DNA: TGTGCCAGCAGCGTCGGTGAGGGATTTACAGATACGCAGTATTTT
CDR3 protein: CASSVGEGFTDTQYF
V gene: TRBV9
J gene: TRBJ2-3
D gene: .
clone size: .